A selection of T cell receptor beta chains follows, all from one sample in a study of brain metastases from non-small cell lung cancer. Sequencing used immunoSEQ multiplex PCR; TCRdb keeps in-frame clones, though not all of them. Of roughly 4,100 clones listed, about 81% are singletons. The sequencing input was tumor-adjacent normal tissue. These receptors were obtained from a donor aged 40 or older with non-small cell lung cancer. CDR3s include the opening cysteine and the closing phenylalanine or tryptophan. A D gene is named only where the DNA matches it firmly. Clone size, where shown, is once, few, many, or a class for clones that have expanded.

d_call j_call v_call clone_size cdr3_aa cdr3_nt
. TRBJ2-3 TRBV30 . CTWSNGAHLTDTQYF TGTACCTGGAGTAATGGTGCGCATCTCACAGATACGCAGTATTTT
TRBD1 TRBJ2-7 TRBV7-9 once CASSAPDRGPYEQYF TGTGCCAGCAGCGCTCCGGACAGGGGACCCTACGAGCAGTACTTC
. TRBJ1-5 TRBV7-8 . CASSLSTGRLNQPQHF TGTGCCAGCAGCTTAAGTACGGGTAGGCTCAATCAGCCCCAGCATTTT
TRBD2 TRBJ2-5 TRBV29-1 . CSVEGIAGGKVETQYF TGCAGCGTTGAGGGGATAGCGGGAGGAAAAGTGGAGACCCAGTACTTC
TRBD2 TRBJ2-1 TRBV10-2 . CASSGRTSGFVSSYNKQFF TGCGCCAGCAGTGGGCGGACTAGCGGGTTCGTTAGCTCCTACAATAAGCAGTTCTTC
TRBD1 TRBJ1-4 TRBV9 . CASSGWTGQIEKLFF TGTGCCAGCAGCGGGTGGACAGGGCAAATAGAAAAACTGTTTTTT
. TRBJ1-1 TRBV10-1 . CASSERRTTEAFF TGCGCCAGCAGTGAGAGACGGACGACTGAAGCTTTCTTT
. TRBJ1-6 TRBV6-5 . CASRPGRSGNSPLHF TGTGCCAGCAGGCCGGGCCGCTCTGGTAATTCACCCCTCCACTTT
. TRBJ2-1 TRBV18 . CASSGAGAYNEQFF TGTGCCAGCTCCGGGGCCGGGGCCTACAATGAGCAGTTCTTC
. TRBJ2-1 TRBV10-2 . CASSESHEQFF TGCGCCAGCAGTGAGTCCCATGAGCAGTTCTTC
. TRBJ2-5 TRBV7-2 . CASSLYGVETQYF TGTGCCAGCAGCTTATACGGGGTAGAGACCCAGTACTTC
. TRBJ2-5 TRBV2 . CASSVGGFGYF TGTGCCAGCAGTGTTGGTGGTTTTGGGTACTTC
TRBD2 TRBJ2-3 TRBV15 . CATSRARGRGNTQYF TGTGCCACCAGCAGAGCCCGCGGGAGAGGGAATACGCAGTATTTT
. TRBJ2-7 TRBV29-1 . CSVDRGGEPYEQYF TGCAGCGTTGATCGAGGCGGGGAGCCCTACGAGCAGTACTTC
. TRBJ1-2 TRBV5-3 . CARSLSETGVGPPTYGYTF TGTGCCAGAAGCTTGTCTGAAACAGGAGTCGGCCCGCCAACTTATGGCTACACCTTC